These T cell receptor beta chains were read from a single sample in a study of cytomegalovirus exposure and HLA in healthy donors. The assay was immunoSEQ multiplex PCR, and TCRdb's table has in-frame clones only and misses some. The sample lists roughly 99,000 clones; 74% were seen once. Sequencing was done on a sample of PBMCs. These receptors all stem from a male donor in good health and CMV-seronegative. Each CDR3 is given with its conserved first and last residue. The D gene is left open where the match is weak. The size entry is marked missing in some rows and otherwise reads once, few, many or a size class.

few NA TRBJ1-1 TRBV6-5 TGTGCCAGCAGTTACAGGGGGAACACTGAAGCTTTCTTT CASSYRGNTEAFF
NA NA TRBJ1-2 TRBV5-1 TGCGCCAGCAGCTTGGAGGGGCAGAACTATGGCTACACCTTC CASSLEGQNYGYTF
NA NA TRBJ1-1 TRBV6-6 TGTGCCAGCAGTCAAGGACAGACAAGTGAAGCTTTCTTT CASSQGQTSEAFF
NA NA TRBJ1-5 TRBV7-6 TGTGCCAGCAGCCAAAGCACGGATCAGCCCCAGCATTTT CASSQSTDQPQHF
few TRBD2 TRBJ2-1 TRBV5-1 TGCGCCAGCAGCCTGGGACTATTACCAGCCTACAATGAGCAGTTCTTC CASSLGLLPAYNEQFF
NA NA TRBJ2-3 TRBV19 TGTGCCAGTAGTATAGCCGGACAAGGGGTCCCAGATACGCAGTATTTT CASSIAGQGVPDTQYF
NA NA TRBJ1-2 TRBV28 TGTGCCAGCAGTACCTTTCCGGGGTCCAAACTAAACTATGGCTACACCTTC CASSTFPGSKLNYGYTF
NA TRBD1 TRBJ1-2 TRBV4-3 TGCGCCAGCAGCCAAGATATGACAGGGGCTGGCTACACCTTC CASSQDMTGAGYTF
once TRBD1 TRBJ1-5 TRBV4-2 TGTGCCAGCAGCCCCCATATTGACAGGGGAGATCAGCCCCAGCATTTT CASSPHIDRGDQPQHF
NA TRBD2 TRBJ2-1 TRBV7-9 TGTTCCAGCAGCCCAGCGGGGGGGCCTACCTACAATGAGCAGTTCTTC CSSSPAGGPTYNEQFF
few NA TRBJ2-7 TRBV10-3 TGTGCCATCAGTGAGTCGAGGACAGCATCCTACGAGCAGTACTTC CAISESRTASYEQYF
few TRBD1 TRBJ1-1 TRBV10-3 TGTGCCATCAGTTCTTGGACAGGTGGGACTGAAGCTTTCTTT CAISSWTGGTEAFF
NA TRBD2 TRBJ2-1 TRBV5-4 TGTGCCAGCAGCCGCTCGGGACTAGCCTCCTACAATGAGCAGTTCTTC CASSRSGLASYNEQFF
NA TRBD2 TRBJ2-3 TRBV28 TGTGCCAGCAGTCTCGGGACTAGCGGGGGGGGTAGCACAGATACGCAGTATTTT CASSLGTSGGGSTDTQYF
NA TRBD2 TRBJ2-7 TRBV15 TGTGCCACCAGCAGCTGGACTAGCGGTGCCTACGAGCAGTACTTC CATSSWTSGAYEQYF
NA TRBD1 TRBJ1-2 TRBV28 TGTGCCAGCAGTTTGCCCAGGGGGTACTATGGCTACACCTTC CASSLPRGYYGYTF
NA TRBD1 TRBJ2-7 TRBV7-6 TGTGCCAGCAGCTTAAGGGACAGTAACTACGAGCAGTACTTC CASSLRDSNYEQYF
NA TRBD1 TRBJ2-7 TRBV29-1 TGCAGCGTGAGGACAGGGCTCACCTACGAGCAGTACTTC CSVRTGLTYEQYF
NA TRBD2 TRBJ2-1 TRBV5-6 TGTGCCAGCAGCAGAACCGGGACTAGCTCTTACAATGAGCAGTTCTTC CASSRTGTSSYNEQFF
NA NA TRBJ1-3 TRBV5-6 TGTGCCAGCAGCTTGGGGGACAACGTCTCTGGAAACACCATATATTTT CASSLGDNVSGNTIYF
few NA TRBJ1-2 TRBV5-4 TGTGCCAGCAGCTTGGTTCAGAAACCCTCCTATGGCTACACCTTC CASSLVQKPSYGYTF
NA TRBD1 TRBJ1-4 TRBV4-3 TGCGCCAGCAGCCAGGTACAGGATTTACAGGGGGCCCATGAAAAACTGTTTTTT CASSQVQDLQGAHEKLFF
once TRBD2 TRBJ2-1 TRBV7-3 TGTGCCAGCAGCCCCGGGGGGGGCGGTAGCTCCTACAATGAGCAGTTCTTC CASSPGGGGSSYNEQFF
NA TRBD2 TRBJ2-5 TRBV5-1 TGCGCCAGCAGCGGAGCGGGAGTTAGCCAAGAGACCCAGTACTTC CASSGAGVSQETQYF
NA NA TRBJ1-1 TRBV30 TGTGCCTGGAGTGTCCAACCGGGGACTGAAGCTTTCTTT CAWSVQPGTEAFF
NA NA TRBJ1-2 TRBV5-1 TGCGCCAGCAGCTTCACGACTGCAAACTATGGCTACACCTTC CASSFTTANYGYTF
few TRBD1 TRBJ1-1 TRBV7-9 TGTGCCAGCAGCGAGCGACAGGGTGAAGCTTTCTTT CASSERQGEAFF
NA TRBD2 TRBJ2-1 TRBV30 TGTGCCTGGAGTGTATTCGTAGCGGGAGGCCAGACCGTCTTC CAWSVFVAGGQTVF
NA NA TRBJ2-2 TRBV7-9 TGTGCCAGCAGTCAGACGGGGAACACCGGGGAGCTGTTTTTT CASSQTGNTGELFF
NA TRBD1 TRBJ1-5 TRBV6-1 TGTGCCAGCAGTCCACAGGGGTCGGATCAGCCCCAGCATTTT CASSPQGSDQPQHF
NA TRBD2 TRBJ2-3 TRBV7-2 TGTGCCAGCAGGTTCCTTGGGGGGGGCACAGATACGCAGTATTTT CASRFLGGGTDTQYF
few TRBD2 TRBJ2-5 TRBV5-4 TGTGCCAGCAACCCGACCGGATTTAGCGGGAGTATTGATGAGACCCAGTACTTC CASNPTGFSGSIDETQYF
few TRBD1 TRBJ2-5 TRBV7-8 TGTGCCAGCAGCTTAAGGACAGGGCGCGCCGATACCCAGTACTTC CASSLRTGRADTQYF
few NA TRBJ1-2 TRBV4-3 TGCGCCAGCAGCCAAGATGGGGAGGACTATGGCTACACCTTC CASSQDGEDYGYTF
NA NA TRBJ2-7 TRBV27 TGTGCCAGCAAAATCTGGGACGGGAGCTCCTACGAGCAGTACTTC CASKIWDGSSYEQYF
NA NA TRBJ1-4 TRBV2 TGTGCCAGCAGTATTGGGCCGCATAAAACTAATGAAAAACTGTTTTTT CASSIGPHKTNEKLFF
NA NA TRBJ1-5 TRBV28 TGTGCCACCCGGGACACCTGGCCCCAGCATTTT CATRDTWPQHF
NA TRBD1 TRBJ1-4 TRBV30 TGTGCCGGACAGGGTCGAGGTGAAAAACTGTTTTTT CAGQGRGEKLFF
NA NA TRBJ2-5 TRBV5-6 TGTGCCAGCAGCTTGGTGCAGACTCAAAGGGAGACCCAGTACTTC CASSLVQTQRETQYF
NA TRBD1 TRBJ2-7 TRBV2 TGTGCCAGCAGTGAATGGGGTAGGGGGCCCTCCTACGAGCAGTACTTC CASSEWGRGPSYEQYF
once TRBD1 TRBJ1-1 TRBV2 TGTGCCAGCAGGAAGGAATCAGGGGGGAACACTGAAGCTTTCTTT CASRKESGGNTEAFF
few NA TRBJ2-7 TRBV28 TGTGCCAGCAGTCCTCCAGGGTTCTCCTACGAGCAGTACTTC CASSPPGFSYEQYF
NA TRBD1 TRBJ1-2 TRBV28 TGTGCCAGCAGGTTCCCCGGGACAGGGGATGTCTATGGCTACACCTTC CASRFPGTGDVYGYTF